This entry lists 30 T cell receptor beta chains sequenced from one sample in a study of spatial heterogeneity in lung cancer. The sample's time point: sample taken at primary tumor resection. TCRdb used MiXCR to reprocess the 5' RACE reads, holding one entry per CDR3 protein. This sample yields 800 or so distinct CDR3 sequences, of which around 16% are seen a single time; about a sixth belongs to the top ten. The specimen comprised normal lung tissue next to the tumor, sampled at surgery. These receptors all come from a male donor with early-stage non-small cell lung cancer.

Comments on this clonotype: This beta chain is an unintended read in a library built for alpha chains; its size means little. The V gene is TRBV11-2, the J gene TRBJ2-5, with D possibly matching TRBD2 (6 bases). V was cut by 5 bases and J by 4 bases, with 20 bases left in between. Germline V gene data show CDR1 as SGHAT and CDR2 as FQNNGV. CDR3 size: 16 residues. DNA for the CDR3: TGTGCCAGCAGCATGGGTACAGAGCGGGTCTTAGAGACCCAGTACTTC. Amino acid sequence: CASSMGTERVLETQYF.

This clonotype was detected only a few times. Within a library made for alpha chains, this beta chain is off target, and its count is uninformative. The chain carries TRBV18 and TRBJ2-2; D perhaps matches TRBD2 (6 bases). The ends were cut back, 1 base at V and 0 bases at J, with 9 bases in the middle. This CDR3 is 16 amino acids long. Germline V gives CDR1 KGHSH, CDR2 LQKENI. CDR3 amino acids: CASSPRGGANTGELFF. CDR3 in DNA: TGTGCCAGCTCACCACGGGGAGGAGCGAACACCGGGGAGCTGTTTTTT.

This clonotype is deemed large. Since the library was made to target alpha chains, this beta chain is a stray read and its abundance is not meaningful. J is TRBJ2-2 and V is TRBV18; 8 bases match TRBD1. Trimming at V came to 6 bases and at J to 5 bases, leaving 11 bases not matched to a gene. Per germline, CDR1 KGHSH and CDR2 LQKENI. CDR3 size: 16 residues. The CDR3 sequence: CASSRAGQGSTGELFF. The CDR3 DNA reads as TGTGCCAGCTCGCGGGCCGGACAGGGCTCTACCGGGGAGCTGTTTTTT.

Remarks on this clonotype: This beta chain is a stray read from a library made for alpha chains; its abundance is not meaningful. The V gene is TRBV30, the J gene TRBJ1-6; 7 nucleotides line up with TRBD1. This CDR3 has 13 amino acids. CDR1 and CDR2 (germline): GTSNPN, SVGIG (reference sequence). V trimming: 5 bases; J trimming: 7 bases; junction bases outside the gene matches: 5. CDR3 in DNA: TGTGCCTGGGGGGGACAGCGGAATTCACCCCTCCACTTT. Protein: CAWGGQRNSPLHF.

A note on this clonotype: The size of this beta chain means little, since it is a stray read in a library made for alpha chains. The J gene is TRBJ2-7, the V gene TRBV28; 8 bases are a match to TRBD1. Trimming removed 8 bases from V and 6 bases from J; junction bases left unmatched: 15. The CDR3 has 15 residues. CDR1 and CDR2 from the germline V gene are MDHEN and SYDVKM. CDR3: CASPPLQGEWGEQYF. CDR3 coding DNA: TGTGCCAGCCCCCCCCTACAGGGGGAATGGGGCGAGCAGTACTTC.

This clonotype is deemed large. Because the library targeted alpha chains, this beta chain is an off-target read whose size means little. CDR3 sequence: CASSYSKGSEQYF. The CDR3 coding sequence is TGTGCCAGCAGTTACTCGAAGGGGTCCGAGCAGTACTTC. This rearrangement joins TRBV6-5 to TRBJ2-7, with a possible D match to TRBD1 (5 bases). V was clipped by 0 bases and J by 6 bases, with 9 bases between them. The CDR3 covers 13 residues. Germline V gene lookup returns CDR1 MNHEY and CDR2 SVGAGI.

This clonotype is deemed large. This beta chain was picked up by a library intended for alpha chains and is off target, so its count carries little meaning. The CDR3 region is CSVATGGTDTQYF. The CDR3 nucleotides read TGCAGCGTTGCCACGGGGGGCACAGATACGCAGTATTTT. The rearrangement links TRBV29-1 to TRBJ2-3; TRBD2 is a possible D gene (6 bases). The CDR3 is 13 residues long. V was trimmed by 4 bases and J by 1 base, leaving 9 bases between them. The germline V gene has CDR1 SQVTM and CDR2 ANQGSEA.

Concerning this clonotype itself: Within a library made for alpha chains, this beta chain is off target, and its count is uninformative. The V call is TRBV5-6, the J call TRBJ2-3; 9 positions match TRBD2. Per the germline V gene, CDR1 is SGHDT and CDR2 is YYEEEE. The CDR3 length is 15 residues. Germline trimming cut 4 bases from V and 1 base from J; bases unmatched to any gene: 4. DNA for the CDR3: TGTGCCAGCAGCCGATGGACTAGCGGCACAGATACGCAGTATTTT. Protein: CASSRWTSGTDTQYF.

Note on this clonotype: This beta chain is an unintended read in a library built for alpha chains; its size means little. The rearrangement links TRBV13 to TRBJ2-2; 15 positions match TRBD2. V gave up 3 bases and J gave up 6 bases; unmatched junction bases: 11. This CDR3 region has 19 residues. In germline, CDR1 is PRHDT, CDR2 FYEKMQ (reference sequence). In nucleotides, the CDR3 is TGTGCCAGCAGCTTCGGACTAGCGGGAGGGCCCCCGGACGCCGGGGAGCTGTTTTTT. It codes for CASSFGLAGGPPDAGELFF.

The sample holds a few counts of this clonotype. This beta chain is off target for a library built for alpha chains, so its abundance means little. The chain couples TRBV20-1 to TRBJ2-7; 7 nucleotides match TRBD1. The ends lost 2 bases at V and 5 bases at J; junction bases unmatched: 12. The CDR3 extends over 15 amino acids. Germline assignment: CDR1 DFQATT and CDR2 SNEGSKA (reference sequence). CDR3 sequence reads: CSARLPTGVADEQYF. The CDR3 DNA is TGCAGTGCTAGACTCCCCACAGGGGTGGCGGACGAGCAGTACTTC.

By its share, this clonotype is hyperexpanded. Within a library made for alpha chains, this beta chain is off target, and its count is uninformative. V usage is TRBV7-7 and J usage is TRBJ2-3, with D unresolved. Per the germline V gene, CDR1 is SSHAT and CDR2 is FNYEAQ (reference sequence). The germline V and J ends were trimmed by 3 bases and 3 bases, with 7 bases remaining between them. CDR3 size: 13 residues. CDR3 in DNA: TGTGCCAGCAGCTTGGTCAGGACAGATACGCAGTATTTT. It is translated as CASSLVRTDTQYF.

This clonotype is large (0.1 to 1%) in the sample. This beta chain represents an off-target read in a library built for alpha chains; its size is of limited meaning. The chain combines TRBV28 with TRBJ2-7; D might be TRBD2 (6 bases). This CDR3 comprises 15 residues. Looked up from germline, CDR1 is MDHEN and CDR2 is SYDVKM. The V end lost 2 bases, the J end lost 0 bases, and 11 bases lay between the germline ends. The DNA for the CDR3 is TGTGCCAGCAGTTTAGACGGGAGCCGCTCCTACGAGCAGTACTTC. It encodes CASSLDGSRSYEQYF. The variable domain in full, completed from reference TRBV28 and TRBJ2-7, reads DVKVTQSSRYLVKRTGEKVFLECVQDMDHENMFWYRQDPGLGLRLIYFSYDVKMKEKGDIPEGYSVSREKKERFSLILESASTNQTSMYLCASSLDGSRSYEQYFGPGTRLTVT.

Concerning this clonotype itself: Found in a library prepared for alpha chains, this beta chain is an off-target read, and its abundance has little meaning. The CDR3 DNA is TGTGCCAGCAGTTTACAGGGGGCAGCCTACGAGCAGTACTTC. Translating it yields CASSLQGAAYEQYF. This chain joins TRBV28 and TRBJ2-7; 8 bases are shared with TRBD1. After removal of 2 bases from V and 2 bases from J, the junction contained 2 bases not matched to a gene. Germline values: CDR1 MDHEN, CDR2 SYDVKM. There are 14 residues in the CDR3. Filled out from reference TRBV28 and TRBJ2-7, the complete variable domain reads DVKVTQSSRYLVKRTGEKVFLECVQDMDHENMFWYRQDPGLGLRLIYFSYDVKMKEKGDIPEGYSVSREKKERFSLILESASTNQTSMYLCASSLQGAAYEQYFGPGTRLTVT.

In regard to this clonotype: The library was built for alpha chains, so this beta chain is an off-target read and its size means little. The chain carries TRBV30 and TRBJ2-5; D not resolved. The germline V and J ends were trimmed by 2 bases and 1 base, with 17 bases remaining between them. From germline, CDR1 is GTSNPN and CDR2 SVGIG (reference sequence). The CDR3 is 16 amino acids. DNA for the CDR3: TGTGCCTGGAGTCAAGAATGGGCCTCGGTCCAAGAGACCCAGTACTTC. Translating gives CAWSQEWASVQETQYF. The full variable domain, completed using reference TRBV30 and TRBJ2-5, is SQTIHQWPATLVQPVGSPLSLECTVEGTSNPNLYWYRQAAGRGLQLLFYSVGIGQISSEVPQNLSASRPQDRQFILSSKKLLLSDSGFYLCAWSQEWASVQETQYFGPGTRLLVL.

By share, this clonotype ranks as large. This beta chain slipped into a library made for alpha chains as a stray read, so its size is not meaningful. The J gene is TRBJ2-3, the V gene TRBV11-2; no clear D gene. The CDR3 loop spans 12 amino acids. Germline V gives CDR1 SGHAT, CDR2 FQNNGV. Trimming took 5 bases from V and 3 from J, leaving 6 bases between them. CDR3 sequence (DNA): TGTGCCAGCAGCGCTGGGACAGATACGCAGTATTTT. Protein: CASSAGTDTQYF.

Relative to its sample, this clonotype is large (0.1 to 1%). This beta chain represents an off-target read in a library built for alpha chains; its size is of limited meaning. The chain uses TRBV20-1 and TRBJ2-2; D tentatively reads TRBD1 or TRBD2 (6 bases each). Trimming removed 0 bases from V and 2 bases from J, with 16 bases in between. The CDR3 length is 17 residues. Per the germline V gene, CDR1 is DFQATT and CDR2 is SNEGSKA (reference sequence). The CDR3 DNA reads as TGCAGTGCTAGAGATCCCGGGGGCGGGACTAACACCGGGGAGCTGTTTTTT. It yields the protein CSARDPGGGTNTGELFF.

Points on this clonotype: The size of this beta chain means little, since it is a stray read in a library made for alpha chains. V is TRBV20-1 and J is TRBJ1-1; D is possibly TRBD1 (5 bases). The germline V gene encodes CDR1 DFQATT and CDR2 SNEGSKA (reference sequence). Trimming cost V 5 bases and J 1 base, with 14 bases left between them. This CDR3 contains 14 residues. CDR3 coding DNA: TGCAGTGCTGGGAAGACAGTTGCGAACACTGAAGCTTTCTTT. As protein: CSAGKTVANTEAFF.

By frequency in the sample, this clonotype is large. A library made for alpha chains picked up this beta chain off target, so its size means little. The V call is TRBV7-2, the J call TRBJ2-1; TRBD2 aligns across 9 bases. Germline V CDR1 and CDR2: SGHTA, FQGNSA. V was pared by 1 base and J by 2 bases, with 3 bases of the junction left unmatched. The CDR3 runs to 16 residues. The CDR3 protein is CASSLGRGRAYNEQFF. In nucleotides, the CDR3 is TGTGCCAGCAGCTTAGGTCGCGGGAGGGCCTACAATGAGCAGTTCTTC.

This clonotype was seen only a few times. This beta chain represents an off-target read in a library built for alpha chains; its size is of limited meaning. V is TRBV20-1 and J is TRBJ2-5, with 15 bases identical to TRBD2. Losses at the gene ends were 5 bases for V and 9 bases for J; bases not matched to a gene: 10. CDR1 and CDR2 (germline): DFQATT, SNEGSKA (reference sequence). The CDR3 consists of 15 residues. As DNA, the CDR3 is TGCAGTGCTTCCGACGGACTAGCGGGGGGGCCTGCCCAGTACTTC. It encodes CSASDGLAGGPAQYF.

In this sample, this clonotype is large (0.1 to 1%). Little can be read into the size of this beta chain, an off-target read in a library designed for alpha chains. The chain employs TRBV5-1 and TRBJ2-3, with D uncertain. Trimming stripped 8 bases from V and 2 bases from J, with 15 bases between. Per the germline V gene, CDR1 is SGHRS and CDR2 is YFSETQ. This CDR3 is 14 amino acids long. The DNA of the CDR3 is TGCGCCAGTGCCTACGGCCAAACCACAGATACGCAGTATTTT. Its translation: CASAYGQTTDTQYF.

On this clonotype itself: A much larger clone is a single base away; this may be a read error. The library was prepared for alpha chains; this beta chain is a stray read, so its frequency means little. The gene calls are TRBV28 and TRBJ2-5; tentative D call: TRBD1 (5 bases). Trimming removed 0 bases at V and 2 bases at J, with 16 bases between. This CDR3 is 17 amino acids long. Germline V lookup: CDR1 MDHEN, CDR2 SYDVKM. The CDR3 is CASSLWTARETQETQYF. CDR3 nucleotide sequence: TGTGCCAGCAGTTTATGGACAGCGCGAGAAACTCAAGAGACCCAGTACTTC.

This clonotype counts as large (0.1 to 1%). This beta chain represents an off-target read in a library built for alpha chains; its size is of limited meaning. V and J are TRBV20-1 and TRBJ2-1, with 12 bases fitting TRBD2. In germline, CDR1 is DFQATT, CDR2 SNEGSKA (reference sequence). This CDR3 is built from 14 residues. V gave up 7 bases and J gave up 7 bases; unmatched junction bases: 8. The CDR3 loop is CSVRPSGRGNEQFF. The DNA of the CDR3 is TGCAGTGTGAGGCCTAGCGGGAGGGGAAATGAGCAGTTCTTC.

This clonotype is labeled as large (0.1 to 1%). This beta chain is off target for a library built for alpha chains, so its abundance means little. The chain has TRBV6-5 and TRBJ2-1, with TRBD1 matching over 7 bases. The CDR3 sequence is 15 residues long. Trimming cost V 6 bases and J 1 base; bases outside gene matches: 6. Germline V gene sequence: CDR1 MNHEY, CDR2 SVGAGI. CDR3 protein: CASSRQGRSYNEQFF. The CDR3, as DNA: TGTGCCAGCAGCCGACAGGGTAGGTCCTACAATGAGCAGTTCTTC.

This clonotype is large by share. This beta chain is an unintended read in a library built for alpha chains; its size means little. The chain links TRBV29-1 to TRBJ2-5; 9 nucleotides align to TRBD1. The CDR3 is 15 amino acids. Per germline, CDR1 SQVTM and CDR2 ANQGSEA. V shed 3 bases, J shed 4 bases, and the junction held 9 bases outside the gene matches. In DNA, the CDR3 is TGCAGCGTTGATGCGGACAGGGGATCGGGAGAGACCCAGTACTTC. It codes for CSVDADRGSGETQYF.

Within the sample, this clonotype is large. This beta chain is a stray sequence in a library constructed for alpha chains; its clone size is not meaningful. The chain joins TRBV6-6 to TRBJ2-7, with 7 bases identical to TRBD2. The CDR3 covers 14 residues. Trimming removed 6 bases from V and 3 bases from J; junction bases left unmatched: 8. CDR1 and CDR2 (germline): MNHNY, SVGAGI (reference sequence). The CDR3 sequence is CASSRLERGYEQYF. CDR3 in DNA: TGTGCCAGCAGCCGGCTGGAGCGGGGCTACGAGCAGTACTTC.

This clonotype was picked up a small number of times. The library was built for alpha chains, so this beta chain is an off-target read and its size means little. The chain joins TRBV20-1 to TRBJ2-7; 8 bases are a match to TRBD2. Germline V gene sequence: CDR1 DFQATT, CDR2 SNEGSKA (reference sequence). V lost 0 bases and J lost 3; bases outside the gene matches: 4. The CDR3 runs 14 residues. The CDR3 loop reads CSAREIAGIYEQYF. CDR3 coding DNA: TGCAGTGCTAGAGAGATAGCGGGGATCTACGAGCAGTACTTC.

By frequency in the sample, this clonotype is large (0.1 to 1%). For a library built for alpha chains, this beta chain is a stray read; little rests on its size. The rearrangement uses TRBV27 and TRBJ2-3, with 8 bases identical to TRBD1. The CDR3 length is 16 residues. Germline CDR1 MNHEY, CDR2 SMNVEV (reference sequence). J lost 5 bases, V lost 2 bases, and 9 bases had no gene match. The CDR3 loop is CASSLLGQGAVDTQYF. The CDR3 DNA follows: TGTGCCAGCAGTTTACTTGGGCAGGGGGCTGTAGATACGCAGTATTTT.

This clonotype was picked up one time. Because this beta chain is a stray read in a library intended to capture alpha chains, its abundance should not be given much weight. The rearrangement joins TRBV6-5 to TRBJ2-2; possibly TRBD2 for D (5 bases). CDR3 size: 14 residues. V shed 8 bases and J shed 5 bases, with 15 bases lying between them. Looked up from germline, CDR1 is MNHEY and CDR2 is SVGAGI. DNA of the CDR3: TGTGCCAGCGAGGGAGCGGCCTGGACCGGGGAGCTGTTTTTT. Translated: CASEGAAWTGELFF.

About this clonotype itself: This beta chain represents an off-target read in a library built for alpha chains; its size is of limited meaning. This chain connects TRBV7-2 to TRBJ2-1, with D perhaps matching TRBD1 (5 bases). V was shortened by 0 bases and J by 0 bases, with 9 bases between the two germline ends. Germline-derived CDR1 and CDR2 are SGHTA and FQGNSA. The CDR3 has 16 amino acids. As DNA, the CDR3 is TGTGCCAGCAGCTTAGCTGCCGACAGCTCCTACAATGAGCAGTTCTTC. The encoded protein is CASSLAADSSYNEQFF.

As concerns this clonotype: With the library built for alpha chains, this beta chain is off target and its frequency is not meaningful. The chain combines TRBV6-1 with TRBJ2-6; no clear D gene. CDR3 length: 15 amino acids. From germline, CDR1 is MNHNS and CDR2 SASEGT. V shed 8 bases and J shed 0 bases, with 11 bases lying between them. As DNA, the CDR3 is TGTGCCAGCCTGAATCCTACCTCTGGGGCCAACGTCCTGACTTTC. It translates to CASLNPTSGANVLTF.